The source of this T cell receptor (beta chain) is a study of blood T cell repertoires in COVID-19. Overall study context: Samples came from the United States, Italy and Spain, spanning acute and convalescent COVID-19. From T cells, B-cell-depleted T cells, or PBMCs came the material, which was cDNA or gDNA.

Methods used by the authors: Reference gene primer amplification in the assay estimated nucleated cell counts. TCRdb's table, derived via immunoSEQ multiplex PCR, lists solely in-frame clones and lacks some. The V and J calls and clone size are taken from that table; D and trimming were inferred from the DNA. Here the sample spans about 210,000 clones, roughly four fifths being singletons. Losses at the gene ends were 4 bases for V and 1 base for J; bases not matched to a gene: 6. Germline V gene sequence: CDR1 SEHNR, CDR2 FQNEAQ (reference sequence). This CDR3 has 16 residues. Sequenced: peripheral blood. The chain has TRBV7-9 and TRBJ1-1; TRBD1 aligns across 10 bases. The clonotype originates from a woman in her thirties or forties with acute or convalescent COVID-19. The CDR3 DNA reads TGTGCCAGCAGCTCACTGGACAGGGGGGAGAACACTGAAGCTTTCTTT. Its translation is CASSSLDRGENTEAFF.